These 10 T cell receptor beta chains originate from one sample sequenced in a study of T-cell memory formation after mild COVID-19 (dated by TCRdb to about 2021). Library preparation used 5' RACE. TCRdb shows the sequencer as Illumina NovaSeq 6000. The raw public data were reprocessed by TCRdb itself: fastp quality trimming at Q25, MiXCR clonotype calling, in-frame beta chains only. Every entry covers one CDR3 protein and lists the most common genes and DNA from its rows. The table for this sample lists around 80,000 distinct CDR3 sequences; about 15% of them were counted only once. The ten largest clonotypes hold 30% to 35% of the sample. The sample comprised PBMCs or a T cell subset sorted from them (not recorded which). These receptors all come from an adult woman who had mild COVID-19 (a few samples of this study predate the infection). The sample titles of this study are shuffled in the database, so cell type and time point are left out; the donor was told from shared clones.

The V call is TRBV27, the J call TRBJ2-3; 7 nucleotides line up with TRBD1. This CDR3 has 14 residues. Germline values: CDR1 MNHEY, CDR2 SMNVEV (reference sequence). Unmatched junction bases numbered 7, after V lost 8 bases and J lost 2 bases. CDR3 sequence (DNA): TGTGCCAGCGCCTGGACAGGCCCCACAGATACGCAGTATTTT. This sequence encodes CASAWTGPTDTQYF.

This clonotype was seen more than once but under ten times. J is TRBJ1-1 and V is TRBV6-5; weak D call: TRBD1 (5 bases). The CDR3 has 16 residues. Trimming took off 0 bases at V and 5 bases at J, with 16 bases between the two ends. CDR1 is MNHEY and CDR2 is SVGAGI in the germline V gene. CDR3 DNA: TGTGCCAGCAGTTACTCGTGGCCAGGGAAGGGGACTGAAGCTTTCTTT. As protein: CASSYSWPGKGTEAFF.

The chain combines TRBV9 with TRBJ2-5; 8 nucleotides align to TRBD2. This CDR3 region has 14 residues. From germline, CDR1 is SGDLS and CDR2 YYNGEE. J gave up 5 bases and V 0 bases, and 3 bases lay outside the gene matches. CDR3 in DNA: TGTGCCAGCAGCGTAGGACTAGCGTCGGAGACCCAGTACTTC. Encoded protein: CASSVGLASETQYF.

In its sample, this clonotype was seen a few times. The CDR3 is CASRLQGGYTF. CDR3 bases: TGTGCCAGCAGACTACAGGGGGGCTACACCTTC. This chain joins TRBV12-3 or TRBV12-4 and TRBJ1-2; 7 bases agree with TRBD1. The CDR3 is 11 amino acids. Trimming took 6 bases from V and 8 from J; bases not matched to a gene: 3.

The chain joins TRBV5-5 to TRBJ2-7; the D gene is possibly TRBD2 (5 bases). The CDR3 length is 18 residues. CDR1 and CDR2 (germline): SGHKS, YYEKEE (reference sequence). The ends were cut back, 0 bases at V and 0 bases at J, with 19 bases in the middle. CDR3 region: CASSLALVSGFVSYEQYF. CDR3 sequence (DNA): TGTGCCAGCAGCTTGGCCTTAGTGAGCGGTTTCGTCTCCTACGAGCAGTACTTC.

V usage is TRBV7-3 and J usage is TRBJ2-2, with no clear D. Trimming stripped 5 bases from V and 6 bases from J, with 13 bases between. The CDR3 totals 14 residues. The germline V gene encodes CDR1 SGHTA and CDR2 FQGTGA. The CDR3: CASSHMTAPGELFF. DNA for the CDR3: TGTGCCAGCAGCCATATGACGGCGCCCGGGGAGCTGTTTTTT. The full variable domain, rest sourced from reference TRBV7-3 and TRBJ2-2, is GAGVSQTPSNKVTEKGKYVELRCDPISGHTALYWYRQSLGQGPEFLIYFQGTGAADDSGLPNDRFFAVRPEGSVSTLKIQRTERGDSAVYLCASSHMTAPGELFFGEGSRLTVL.

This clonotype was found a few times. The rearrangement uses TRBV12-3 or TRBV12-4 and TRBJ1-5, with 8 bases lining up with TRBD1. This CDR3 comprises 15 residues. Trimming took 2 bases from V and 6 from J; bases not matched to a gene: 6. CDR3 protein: CASSLWAGGVQPQHF. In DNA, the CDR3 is TGTGCCAGCAGTTTATGGGCAGGGGGCGTTCAGCCCCAGCATTTT.

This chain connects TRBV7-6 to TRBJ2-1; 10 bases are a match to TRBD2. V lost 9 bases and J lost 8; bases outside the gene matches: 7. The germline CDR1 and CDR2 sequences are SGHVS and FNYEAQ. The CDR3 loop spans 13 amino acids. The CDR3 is CASTSGDSDEQFF. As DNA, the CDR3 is TGTGCCAGTACTAGCGGGGATAGTGATGAGCAGTTCTTC.

The CDR3, as DNA: TGCAGTGCTACCGCCGCCGGGGTGAGGTACGAGCAGTACTTC. Translation gives CSATAAGVRYEQYF. The J gene is TRBJ2-7, the V gene TRBV20-1; D is perhaps TRBD2 (5 bases). The germline V and J ends were trimmed by 4 bases and 4 bases, with 17 bases remaining between them. The CDR3 sequence is 14 residues long. From germline, CDR1 is DFQATT and CDR2 SNEGSKA (reference sequence).

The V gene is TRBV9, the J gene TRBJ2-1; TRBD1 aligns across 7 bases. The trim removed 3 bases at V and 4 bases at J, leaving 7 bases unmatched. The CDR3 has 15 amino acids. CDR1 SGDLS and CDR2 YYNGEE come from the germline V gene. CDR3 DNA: TGTGCCAGCAGCGCCCGGGACAGCATGTACAATGAGCAGTTCTTC. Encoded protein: CASSARDSMYNEQFF.